This T cell receptor (beta chain) was sequenced during a study of beta chain features in type 1 diabetes. Whole-study results and caveats: Within each of all four CD4+ subsets, Type 1 diabetes patients had TCRB CDR3s that were moderately but significantly shorter.

Points on this clone: What it recognizes is unknown.

Expressed TCRB transcripts were sequenced because the isolated RNA had all been reverse transcribed beforehand. Repertoires were generated with immunoSEQ multiplex PCR, while TCRdb's copy carries only in-frame clones and drops some. The sample lists some 190,000 clones, around 7.8% occurring once. This CDR3 region has 15 residues. Deletions cut 4 bases from V and 2 bases from J, with 11 bases between. Looked up from germline, CDR1 is LGHNA and CDR2 is YNFKEQ. The sample taken for sequencing was central memory CD4+ T cells from blood. The chain has TRBV4-2 and TRBJ1-4, with D unresolved. The sequence derives from a woman aged 40 to 50 with type 1 diabetes. The CDR3 DNA sequence: TGTGCCAGCAGCCGATTAACAGCCACTAATGAAAAACTGTTTTTT. Translating it yields CASSRLTATNEKLFF.